What follows describes a single TCR beta chain. The target antigen is unknown. An end of the junction does not agree with germline; a read error may underlie this. PCR was performed using 60 Vbeta and 13 Jbeta primers. This table comes from immunoSEQ multiplex PCR, and its TCRdb copy is limited to in-frame clones, with some not included. The table records roughly 120,000 clones, about 80% of them present only once. The data were taken from a study of cytomegalovirus exposure and HLA in healthy donors. Study overall: The roughly 100 million unique TCR beta sequences, from about 170 million T cells, were found by an earlier analysis. Study-wide points: From TCR beta sequences, most subjects' HLA-A and HLA-B alleles were reportedly predicted accurately. Prior analysis indicated that the majority of TCR beta V segments exhibited productivity approximately 87% or approximately 30% of the time.

The material sequenced was PBMCs. This receptor was taken from a man between 45 and 60 years old in good health and CMV-seropositive.

The chain's CDR3 is CASSGRDSISYVQYF. CDR3 bases: TGTGCCAGCAGCGGCCGGGACAGTATCTCCTACGTGCAGTACTTC. J is TRBJ2-7 and V is TRBV7-2; 7 bases line up with TRBD1. There are 15 residues in the CDR3. Per germline, CDR1 SGHTA and CDR2 FQGNSA.